This T cell receptor beta chain is drawn from a study of identical twins. This clonotype was counted between two and nine times. J lost 7 bases, V lost 4 bases, and 4 bases had no gene match. CDR3 length: 13 amino acids. The germline CDR1 and CDR2 sequences are SGHRS and YFSETQ. TCRdb re-analysed the 5' RACE reads in MiXCR, keeping a single row per CDR3 protein. The repertoire holds hundreds of thousands of distinct CDR3 sequences, with approximately 18% as singletons. These same records also appear under a second study, on T cells expressing NK-cell markers. This second report adds: Investigators obtained TCR beta repertoires from sorted CD3+CD56+NKG2C+, CD3+CD56+NKG2C- and CD3+CD56-NKG2C+ T cells. In a handful of donors, dominant clonotypes made up 28.3-60.1% of CD3+CD56-NKG2C+ cells.

The genes are TRBV5-1 and TRBJ1-2, with 10 positions matching TRBD1. Sequencing was performed on PBMCs. This clonotype originated in a woman under 30 in good health. CDR3 amino acids: CASSVDRGAGYTF. In DNA, the CDR3 is TGCGCCAGCAGCGTGGACAGGGGGGCTGGCTACACCTTC.